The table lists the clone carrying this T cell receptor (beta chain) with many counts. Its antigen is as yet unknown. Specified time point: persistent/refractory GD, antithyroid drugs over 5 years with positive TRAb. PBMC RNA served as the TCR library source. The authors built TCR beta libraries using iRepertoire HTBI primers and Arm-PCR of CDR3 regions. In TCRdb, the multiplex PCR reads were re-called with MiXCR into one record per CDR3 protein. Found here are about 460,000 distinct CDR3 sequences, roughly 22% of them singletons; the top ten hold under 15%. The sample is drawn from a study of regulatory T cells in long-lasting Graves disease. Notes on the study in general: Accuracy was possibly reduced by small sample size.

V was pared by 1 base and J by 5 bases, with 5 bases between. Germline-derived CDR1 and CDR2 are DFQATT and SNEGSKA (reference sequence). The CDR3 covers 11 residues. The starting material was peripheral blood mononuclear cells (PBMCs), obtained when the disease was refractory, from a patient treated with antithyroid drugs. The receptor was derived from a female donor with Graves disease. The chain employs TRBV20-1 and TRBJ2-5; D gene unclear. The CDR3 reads CSARVLETQYF. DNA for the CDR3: TGCAGTGCTAGAGTTCTGGAGACCCAGTACTTC.